This T cell receptor beta chain came from a study of OX40 agonist ivuxolimab in advanced cancers. Study-wide background: Ivuxolimab, which is an agonistic anti-OX40 (CD134) antibody, was administered to the patients. Among those enrolled, mean age was about 63 years (range roughly 20 to 85) and over 70% were male. Each dose-escalation patient presented with hepatocellular carcinoma, melanoma, renal cell or head and neck cancer.

Profiled with immunoSEQ multiplex PCR; TCRdb holds only in-frame clones, not every one. The sample lists over 55,000 clones, around 83% occurring once. The germline gives CDR1 MNHNY, CDR2 SVGAGI (reference sequence). Trimming at V came to 6 bases and at J to 8 bases, leaving 9 bases not matched to a gene. The CDR3 sequence is 13 residues long. The sequence was obtained from an adult with an advanced solid tumor such as melanoma, head and neck, liver or kidney cancer. The sample was CD4+ or CD8+ T cells sorted from blood, taken in a trial of the OX40 agonist ivuxolimab. The rearrangement uses TRBV6-6 and TRBJ1-2; TRBD1 agrees at 7 bases. In DNA, the CDR3 is TGTGCCAGCAGGGGCCAGACAGGGAGAGGCTACACCTTC. Translated: CASRGQTGRGYTF.